This is a list of T cell receptor beta chains from one sample in a study of blood T cell repertoires in COVID-19. Profiled with immunoSEQ multiplex PCR; TCRdb holds only in-frame clones, not every one. The table lists around 100,000 clones, around 85% of them singletons, with roughly 12% in the top ten. Specimen: peripheral blood. The receptors here all came from a human donor in a cohort sampled during active COVID-19. CDR3s leave out the opening cysteine and the closing phenylalanine or tryptophan. Fields, in order: J gene, CDR3 length, V gene, CDR3 protein.

TRBJ1-2	14	TRBV6-5	ASSYGLGTGVYGYT
TRBJ2-5	12	TRBV9	ASSIGTAQETQY
TRBJ2-2	13	TRBV2	ASREDISNTGELF
TRBJ1-1	13	TRBV11-2	ASSPSTIRGTEAF
TRBJ2-3	15	TRBV10-3	AISPAGVNRGTDTQY
TRBJ2-7	13	TRBV5-1	ASSLRTSGSYEQY
TRBJ2-7	13	TRBV7-2	ASSFGQQGMDEQY
TRBJ2-6	15	TRBV5-4	ASSAPPGGDGANVLT
TRBJ2-1	13	TRBV30	AWSSGLAGVGEQF
TRBJ1-2	9	TRBV6-6	ASNLNYGYT
TRBJ2-2	12	TRBV19	ASSIDLYTGELF
TRBJ2-7	13	TRBV6-5	ASSYSGTGSYEQY
TRBJ1-5	11	TRBV12-3/TRBV12-4	ASNTGGNQPQH
TRBJ2-1	12	TRBV2	ASLPGTGFGEQF
TRBJ2-2	18	TRBV3-1/TRBV3-2	ASSQVRSGRGPFNTGELF
TRBJ2-1	11	TRBV2	ASIRSSFGEQF
TRBJ2-7	9	TRBV12-3/TRBV12-4	ASSYDYEQY
TRBJ1-2	15	TRBV28	ASSPRAGQSTNYGYT
TRBJ2-1	13	TRBV6-2/TRBV6-3	ASSKGTGYGDEQF
TRBJ1-2	13	TRBV28	ASSLSGGQGHGYT
TRBJ2-2	12	TRBV24-1	ATSDTGGAGELF
TRBJ2-7	14	TRBV19	ASSMERGGSPYEQY
TRBJ2-3	16	TRBV4-3	ASSHRGSGRMGTDTQY
TRBJ1-6	13	TRBV6-5	ASRPGTGFNSPLH
TRBJ2-1	11	TRBV9	ASNVGGYNEQF
TRBJ2-3	14	TRBV7-6	ASSFRLAGSTDTQY
TRBJ1-2	15	TRBV6-1	ASSEALIGFSNYGYT
TRBJ1-1	12	TRBV2	ASRGQGGSSEAF
TRBJ1-4	12	TRBV7-9	ASSFDRVNEKLF